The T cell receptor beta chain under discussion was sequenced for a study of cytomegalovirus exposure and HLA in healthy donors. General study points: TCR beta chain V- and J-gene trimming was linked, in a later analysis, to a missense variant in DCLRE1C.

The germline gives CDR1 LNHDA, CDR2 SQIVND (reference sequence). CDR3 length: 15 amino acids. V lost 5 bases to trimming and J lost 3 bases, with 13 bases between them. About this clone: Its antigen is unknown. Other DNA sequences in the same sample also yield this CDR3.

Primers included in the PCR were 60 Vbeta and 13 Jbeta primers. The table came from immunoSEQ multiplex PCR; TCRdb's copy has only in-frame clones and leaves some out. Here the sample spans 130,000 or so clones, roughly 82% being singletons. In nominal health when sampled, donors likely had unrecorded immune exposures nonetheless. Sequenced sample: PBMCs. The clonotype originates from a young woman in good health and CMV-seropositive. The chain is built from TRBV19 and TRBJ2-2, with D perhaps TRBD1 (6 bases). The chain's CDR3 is CASSLQGPDTGELFF. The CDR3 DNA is TGTGCCAGTAGTCTACAGGGCCCGGACACCGGGGAGCTGTTTTTT.